These T cell receptor beta chains were read from a single sample in a study of blood T cell repertoires in COVID-19. The repertoire was sequenced with immunoSEQ multiplex PCR; TCRdb's copy has only in-frame clones and lacks some. Among roughly 190,000 clones listed, roughly 89% were seen once. Sequencing was performed on peripheral blood. The receptors shown here come from a young man with active or convalescent COVID-19. Each CDR3 is given with its conserved first and last residue. The D gene is left open where the match is weak. Size values are once, few and many counts, or a class for expanded clones, and some rows have none.

abundance,d_gene,v_gene,j_gene,CDR3nt,CDR3aa
NA,TRBD1,TRBV18,TRBJ1-5,TGTGCCAGCTCACCATCCCGCGGGACAGGGATTAGCAATCAGCCCCAGCATTTT,CASSPSRGTGISNQPQHF
NA,TRBD1,TRBV18,TRBJ1-6,TGTGCCAGCTCACCAATAACGACAGGGATGAATTCACCCCTCCACTTT,CASSPITTGMNSPLHF
NA,NA,TRBV15,TRBJ1-1,TGTGCCACCAGCAGTCGAGCGGATGGGGTAGGCATGAACACTGAAGCTTTCTTT,CATSSRADGVGMNTEAFF
NA,NA,TRBV11-1,TRBJ2-3,TGTGCCAGCAGCTTAATGCAGGGCACAGATACGCAGTATTTT,CASSLMQGTDTQYF
NA,NA,TRBV18,TRBJ1-1,TGTGCCAGCTCACTCAGGGTTGGGTTATCGGATACTGAAGCTTTCTTT,CASSLRVGLSDTEAFF
NA,TRBD2,TRBV7-9,TRBJ2-1,TGTGCCAGCAGGGGACTAGCGGACTACAATGAGCAGTTCTTC,CASRGLADYNEQFF
NA,NA,TRBV6-5,TRBJ1-1,TGTGCCAGCAGCCCGTCAGGGGCTGAAGCTTTCTTT,CASSPSGAEAFF
NA,NA,TRBV7-8,TRBJ1-5,TGTGCCAGCAGCTTCGTGCCGGAGCCCCAGCATTTT,CASSFVPEPQHF
NA,TRBD1,TRBV6-6,TRBJ1-4,TGTGCCAGCAGTTACGGCAGGGACAGGCTGTTTTTT,CASSYGRDRLFF
NA,NA,TRBV11-2,TRBJ1-3,TGTGCCAGCAGCTTAGAGGGGGCGAAGGCTGGAAACACCATATATTTT,CASSLEGAKAGNTIYF
NA,NA,TRBV15,TRBJ2-2,TGTGCCACCAGCAAGAGGCGGCAGGGCACCGGGGAGCTGTTTTTT,CATSKRRQGTGELFF
few,NA,TRBV29-1,TRBJ2-3,TGCAGCGTTGAATCAGCAAGGGAGAATACGCAGTATTTT,CSVESARENTQYF
NA,TRBD1,TRBV6-1,TRBJ1-2,TGTGCCAGCAGTGAAGCCGGGGCAGGGGGCTATGGCTACACCTTC,CASSEAGAGGYGYTF
NA,NA,TRBV28,TRBJ1-2,TGTGCCAGCAGTTTAGGCAGGGGTGGGTCTGGCTACACCTTC,CASSLGRGGSGYTF
NA,TRBD2,TRBV7-9,TRBJ2-7,TGTGCCAGCAGCCGGGGACTAGCGGGAGGGAACGAGCAGTACTTC,CASSRGLAGGNEQYF
NA,NA,TRBV14,TRBJ1-2,TGTGCCAGCCTAGAGGCGGGCTACACCTTC,CASLEAGYTF
NA,NA,TRBV6-5,TRBJ1-6,TGTGCCAGCAGTTACGCAGGGCTTAATTCACCCCTCCACTTT,CASSYAGLNSPLHF
few,NA,TRBV12-3/TRBV12-4,TRBJ2-2,TGTGCCAGCAGTAGAGGGTTTACCGGGGAGCTGTTTTTT,CASSRGFTGELFF
NA,TRBD1,TRBV28,TRBJ1-4,TGTGCCAGCAGTGGTAGAGGGGGCGGTTTGGACGAAAAACTGTTTTTT,CASSGRGGGLDEKLFF
NA,TRBD1,TRBV5-1,TRBJ1-2,TGCGCCAGCAGCTTGCAACAGGGGGAAGCTGGCTACACCTTC,CASSLQQGEAGYTF
once,NA,TRBV6-4,TRBJ1-1,TGTGCCAGCAGTGACTACCCCGGTGGGGCAATGAACACTGAAGCTTTCTTT,CASSDYPGGAMNTEAFF
NA,TRBD1,TRBV5-1,TRBJ2-5,TGCGCCAGCAGCTCCGGACAGGGAAATCAAGAGACCCAGTACTTC,CASSSGQGNQETQYF
NA,TRBD1,TRBV12-5,TRBJ1-2,TGTGCTAGTGGTTCCTCTCTGGGCCGGACAGGGAATGGCTACACCTTC,CASGSSLGRTGNGYTF
NA,NA,TRBV5-1,TRBJ2-2,TGCGCCAGCAGCTTCGTCCCGGGGGACCACACCGGGGAGCTGTTTTTT,CASSFVPGDHTGELFF
few,TRBD1,TRBV6-5,TRBJ1-6,TGTGCCAGCAGTTACGGACAGGGGGCCTTACCCCTCCACTTT,CASSYGQGALPLHF
NA,TRBD1,TRBV24-1,TRBJ1-5,TGTGCCACCAGTGACCCCGGGACAGCAAATCAGCCCCAGCATTTT,CATSDPGTANQPQHF
NA,NA,TRBV19,TRBJ1-4,TGTGCCAGTTCGGACAGTGGCTTTGAAAAACTGTTTTTT,CASSDSGFEKLFF
few,TRBD1,TRBV3-1/TRBV3-2,TRBJ2-7,TGTGCCAGCAGGGTGGGGACAGGGAAGGGCGAGCAGTACTTC,CASRVGTGKGEQYF
NA,TRBD2,TRBV24-1,TRBJ2-1,TGTGCCACCAGTCCCGCACTAGCGGGAGGTTACAATGAGCAGTTCTTC,CATSPALAGGYNEQFF
few,NA,TRBV6-1,TRBJ1-2,TGTGCCAGCAGTGAAGGGCTACAGCTAACCTATGGCTACACCTTC,CASSEGLQLTYGYTF
NA,TRBD1,TRBV29-1,TRBJ2-7,TGCAGCGTTTTTGGCGGGACAGGGTACGACGAGCAGTACTTC,CSVFGGTGYDEQYF
NA,NA,TRBV24-1,TRBJ2-1,TGTGCCACCAGTGATTTTCGGGGGAATGAGCAGTTCTTC,CATSDFRGNEQFF
NA,NA,TRBV28,TRBJ1-2,TGTGCCAGCAGTTTAAACAGCAACTATGGCTACACCTTC,CASSLNSNYGYTF
NA,NA,TRBV3-1/TRBV3-2,TRBJ2-1,TGTGCCAGCAGCCAGCGGACCTTAGGGAGTGAGCAGTTCTTC,CASSQRTLGSEQFF
NA,TRBD1,TRBV5-6,TRBJ2-5,TGTGCCAGCAGCTTGGTGACAGGGGAAGAGACCCAGTACTTC,CASSLVTGEETQYF
few,TRBD1,TRBV5-4,TRBJ1-6,TGTGCCAGCAGTCGAACGGGACAGTATAATTCACCCCTCCACTTT,CASSRTGQYNSPLHF